Listed below are T cell receptor beta chains from one sample, sequenced in a study of identical twins. TCRdb used MiXCR to reprocess the 5' RACE reads, holding one entry per CDR3 protein. The table records 550,000 to 700,000 distinct CDR3 sequences, 9.6% of them present only once. In addition, the sample was reused for a study of yellow fever vaccine responses in identical twins.

Sequences were obtained from PBMCs. These receptor sequences come from a young woman in good health. Each CDR3 is given with its conserved first and last residue. The order of the fields is V gene, clone size, D gene, J gene, CDR3 protein, CDR3 DNA. A D gene is named only where the DNA matches it firmly. Clone size is shown for a subset of rows, as once, few, many or a class of expanded clone.

v_call: TRBV6-1
clone_size: .
d_call: TRBD1
j_call: TRBJ1-1
cdr3_aa: CATQRDRVAEAFF
cdr3_nt: TGTGCCACCCAACGGGACAGGGTCGCTGAAGCTTTCTTT

v_call: TRBV12-3/TRBV12-4
clone_size: few
d_call: TRBD1
j_call: TRBJ2-6
cdr3_aa: CASSARTGGGGANVLTF
cdr3_nt: TGTGCCAGCAGTGCCAGGACAGGCGGAGGAGGGGCCAACGTCCTGACTTTC

v_call: TRBV3-1
clone_size: few
d_call: TRBD2
j_call: TRBJ2-5
cdr3_aa: CASRGLAGGSETQYF
cdr3_nt: TGTGCCAGCAGAGGACTAGCGGGGGGCTCAGAGACCCAGTACTTC

v_call: TRBV5-1
clone_size: few
d_call: TRBD2
j_call: TRBJ2-1
cdr3_aa: CASTDLGGANEQFF
cdr3_nt: TGCGCCAGCACCGATCTCGGGGGGGCCAATGAGCAGTTCTTC

v_call: TRBV12-3/TRBV12-4
clone_size: few
d_call: .
j_call: TRBJ2-7
cdr3_aa: CASSGYRVTIRYEQYF
cdr3_nt: TGTGCCAGCAGTGGGTATCGGGTGACGATCAGGTACGAGCAGTACTTC

v_call: TRBV5-1
clone_size: .
d_call: .
j_call: TRBJ2-5
cdr3_aa: CASSLGQNEYF
cdr3_nt: TGCGCCAGCAGCTTGGGGCAAAATGAGTACTTC

v_call: TRBV6-5
clone_size: few
d_call: .
j_call: TRBJ2-1
cdr3_aa: CASSYKLTGSARGEQFF
cdr3_nt: TGTGCCAGCAGTTACAAATTGACAGGTTCCGCTAGGGGTGAGCAGTTCTTC

v_call: TRBV28
clone_size: few
d_call: TRBD1
j_call: TRBJ2-7
cdr3_aa: CASSLSGGWTHEQYF
cdr3_nt: TGTGCCAGCAGTTTATCAGGGGGCTGGACCCACGAGCAGTACTTC

v_call: TRBV20-1
clone_size: many
d_call: .
j_call: TRBJ1-4
cdr3_aa: CSASLSVGEKLFF
cdr3_nt: TGCAGTGCTAGTTTGTCCGTGGGTGAAAAACTGTTTTTT

v_call: TRBV5-1
clone_size: .
d_call: .
j_call: TRBJ2-5
cdr3_aa: CASSLGLQQPGQETQYF
cdr3_nt: TGCGCCAGCAGCTTGGGCTTGCAGCAGCCGGGCCAAGAGACCCAGTACTTC

v_call: TRBV10-3
clone_size: .
d_call: TRBD2
j_call: TRBJ2-2
cdr3_aa: CAIRGSSGSKTGELFF
cdr3_nt: TGTGCCATCAGGGGATCTAGCGGGAGTAAAACCGGGGAGCTGTTTTTT

v_call: TRBV6-1
clone_size: few
d_call: TRBD1
j_call: TRBJ1-6
cdr3_aa: CASSAAGTGHSPLHF
cdr3_nt: TGTGCCAGCAGTGCAGCCGGGACAGGTCATTCACCCCTCCACTTT

v_call: TRBV6-2/TRBV6-3
clone_size: few
d_call: TRBD1
j_call: TRBJ2-5
cdr3_aa: CASSYVGQVGSRIF
cdr3_nt: TGTGCCAGCAGTTACGTTGGACAGGTGGGCTCCCGTATCTTC

v_call: TRBV5-1
clone_size: .
d_call: TRBD1
j_call: TRBJ1-1
cdr3_aa: CASSLGGQGFTEAFF
cdr3_nt: TGCGCCAGCAGCTTGGGGGGACAGGGCTTCACTGAAGCTTTCTTT

v_call: TRBV15
clone_size: .
d_call: .
j_call: TRBJ2-1
cdr3_aa: CATSRKGWNEQFF
cdr3_nt: TGTGCCACCAGCAGAAAGGGGTGGAATGAGCAGTTCTTC

v_call: TRBV12-3/TRBV12-4
clone_size: many
d_call: TRBD1
j_call: TRBJ1-1
cdr3_aa: CASTLRQGSGAFF
cdr3_nt: TGTGCCAGCACCCTCCGACAGGGTAGCGGAGCTTTCTTT

v_call: TRBV7-9
clone_size: many
d_call: .
j_call: TRBJ2-3
cdr3_aa: CASSLALTDTQYF
cdr3_nt: TGTGCCAGCAGCTTAGCGCTAACAGATACGCAGTATTTT

v_call: TRBV2
clone_size: .
d_call: .
j_call: TRBJ2-2
cdr3_aa: CASSEELANTGELFF
cdr3_nt: TGTGCCAGCAGTGAAGAACTAGCGAACACCGGGGAGCTGTTTTTT

v_call: TRBV11-2
clone_size: .
d_call: .
j_call: TRBJ2-5
cdr3_aa: CASSLGGRVGRETQYF
cdr3_nt: TGTGCCAGCAGCTTAGGTGGTCGGGTGGGGCGTGAGACCCAGTACTTC

v_call: TRBV7-3
clone_size: .
d_call: TRBD2
j_call: TRBJ2-1
cdr3_aa: CASSRRGGGHNEQFF
cdr3_nt: TGTGCCAGCAGCCGACGCGGGGGGGGTCACAATGAGCAGTTCTTC

v_call: TRBV10-3
clone_size: many
d_call: .
j_call: TRBJ1-5
cdr3_aa: CAISEGATSNQPQHF
cdr3_nt: TGTGCCATCAGTGAAGGCGCAACGAGCAATCAGCCCCAGCATTTT

v_call: TRBV14
clone_size: .
d_call: TRBD1
j_call: TRBJ2-3
cdr3_aa: CASSYGQGRWDTDTQYF
cdr3_nt: TGTGCCAGCAGTTACGGACAGGGCAGGTGGGACACAGATACGCAGTATTTT

v_call: TRBV27
clone_size: few
d_call: TRBD1
j_call: TRBJ2-7
cdr3_aa: CASSFADRTYEQYF
cdr3_nt: TGTGCCAGCAGTTTTGCGGACAGGACCTACGAGCAGTACTTC

v_call: TRBV20-1
clone_size: many
d_call: .
j_call: TRBJ2-2
cdr3_aa: CSARGRGTGTGELFF
cdr3_nt: TGCAGTGCTAGAGGACGGGGGACGGGCACCGGGGAGCTGTTTTTT

v_call: TRBV12-3/TRBV12-4
clone_size: many
d_call: .
j_call: TRBJ1-5
cdr3_aa: CASSWGGNPHQPQHF
cdr3_nt: TGTGCCAGCAGTTGGGGAGGGAACCCCCATCAGCCCCAGCATTTT

v_call: TRBV4-3
clone_size: few
d_call: .
j_call: TRBJ2-3
cdr3_aa: CASSQEVREATDTQYF
cdr3_nt: TGCGCCAGCAGCCAAGAGGTCAGGGAGGCCACAGATACGCAGTATTTT

v_call: TRBV6-4
clone_size: many
d_call: TRBD2
j_call: TRBJ2-3
cdr3_aa: CASSHTAGGSTDTQYF
cdr3_nt: TGTGCCAGCAGCCACACAGCGGGGGGGAGCACAGATACGCAGTATTTT

v_call: TRBV13
clone_size: few
d_call: .
j_call: TRBJ2-1
cdr3_aa: CASSFFWGEQFF
cdr3_nt: TGTGCCAGCAGCTTTTTCTGGGGTGAGCAGTTCTTC

v_call: TRBV7-3
clone_size: .
d_call: TRBD1
j_call: TRBJ2-1
cdr3_aa: CASSLSPGTEYNEQFF
cdr3_nt: TGTGCCAGCAGCTTATCTCCCGGGACAGAGTACAATGAGCAGTTCTTC

v_call: TRBV11-3
clone_size: .
d_call: .
j_call: TRBJ2-5
cdr3_aa: CASSLGAGASRFQETQYF
cdr3_nt: TGTGCCAGCAGCTTAGGGGCAGGCGCCTCCCGCTTCCAAGAGACCCAGTACTTC

v_call: TRBV3-1
clone_size: .
d_call: .
j_call: TRBJ2-4
cdr3_aa: CASSPGGALAENIQYF
cdr3_nt: TGTGCCAGCAGCCCGGGTGGAGCGCTAGCCGAAAACATTCAGTACTTC

v_call: TRBV7-6
clone_size: few
d_call: .
j_call: TRBJ2-1
cdr3_aa: CASSLREGGAYNEQFF
cdr3_nt: TGTGCCAGCAGCTTACGAGAGGGGGGGGCCTACAATGAGCAGTTCTTC

v_call: TRBV14
clone_size: few
d_call: TRBD2
j_call: TRBJ2-1
cdr3_aa: CASSQGTSGRYPFF
cdr3_nt: TGTGCCAGCAGCCAAGGAACTAGCGGGAGATATCCGTTCTTC

v_call: TRBV5-5
clone_size: many
d_call: .
j_call: TRBJ2-7
cdr3_aa: CASSSIGGFGSYEQYF
cdr3_nt: TGTGCCAGCAGCTCAATAGGCGGTTTTGGGTCCTACGAGCAGTACTTC

v_call: TRBV5-1
clone_size: few
d_call: TRBD1
j_call: TRBJ2-7
cdr3_aa: CASSYRDRVSEQYF
cdr3_nt: TGCGCCAGCAGCTACCGGGACAGGGTAAGCGAGCAGTACTTC

v_call: TRBV4-3
clone_size: many
d_call: .
j_call: TRBJ2-3
cdr3_aa: CASSQFRAASTDTQYF
cdr3_nt: TGCGCCAGCAGCCAATTCCGAGCGGCGAGCACAGATACGCAGTATTTT

v_call: TRBV6-2/TRBV6-3
clone_size: many
d_call: TRBD1
j_call: TRBJ1-5
cdr3_aa: CASTRGGNQPQHF
cdr3_nt: TGTGCCAGCACCAGGGGGGGGAACCAGCCCCAGCATTTT

v_call: TRBV7-9
clone_size: few
d_call: .
j_call: TRBJ1-2
cdr3_aa: CASSEGPYYGYTF
cdr3_nt: TGTGCCAGCAGCGAGGGCCCCTACTATGGCTACACCTTC

v_call: TRBV12-3/TRBV12-4
clone_size: .
d_call: .
j_call: TRBJ2-7
cdr3_aa: CASSLASRIATYEQYF
cdr3_nt: TGTGCCAGCAGTTTAGCGTCGCGGATAGCGACCTACGAGCAGTACTTC

v_call: TRBV13
clone_size: once
d_call: TRBD1
j_call: TRBJ2-3
cdr3_aa: CASSARQGVDTQYF
cdr3_nt: TGTGCCAGCAGCGCTCGACAGGGGGTGGATACGCAGTATTTT

v_call: TRBV28
clone_size: many
d_call: TRBD2
j_call: TRBJ2-1
cdr3_aa: CASGGYNEQFF
cdr3_nt: TGTGCCTCGGGGGGGTACAATGAGCAGTTCTTC

v_call: TRBV15
clone_size: many
d_call: TRBD2
j_call: TRBJ2-5
cdr3_aa: CATSREGLAGHQETQYF
cdr3_nt: TGTGCCACCAGCAGAGAAGGACTAGCGGGACACCAAGAGACCCAGTACTTC

v_call: TRBV9
clone_size: .
d_call: TRBD1
j_call: TRBJ1-6
cdr3_aa: CASGRDRNSPLHF
cdr3_nt: TGTGCCAGCGGTAGGGACAGGAATTCACCCCTCCACTTT